One TCR beta chain is described in this entry. This sample is drawn from a study of T cells expressing NK-cell markers. TCRdb reworked the 5' RACE reads into one entry per CDR3 protein, no DNA. The sample spans about 430,000 distinct CDR3 sequences; the ten largest clones claim approximately 1.4%. In germline, CDR1 is SGHVS, CDR2 FQNEAQ. CDR3 length: 15 residues. The clonotype originates from a woman aged 45-65 years in good health. The sample taken for sequencing was blood T cells: a sorted CD56 or NKG2C T cell subset, CD4+ or CD8+ T cells, or bulk PBMC T cells (not recorded which). The chain has TRBV7-8 and TRBJ2-3; TCRdb lists TRBD2, though no DNA is available to test this call. The CDR3 here is CASSRVRGHTDTQYF.